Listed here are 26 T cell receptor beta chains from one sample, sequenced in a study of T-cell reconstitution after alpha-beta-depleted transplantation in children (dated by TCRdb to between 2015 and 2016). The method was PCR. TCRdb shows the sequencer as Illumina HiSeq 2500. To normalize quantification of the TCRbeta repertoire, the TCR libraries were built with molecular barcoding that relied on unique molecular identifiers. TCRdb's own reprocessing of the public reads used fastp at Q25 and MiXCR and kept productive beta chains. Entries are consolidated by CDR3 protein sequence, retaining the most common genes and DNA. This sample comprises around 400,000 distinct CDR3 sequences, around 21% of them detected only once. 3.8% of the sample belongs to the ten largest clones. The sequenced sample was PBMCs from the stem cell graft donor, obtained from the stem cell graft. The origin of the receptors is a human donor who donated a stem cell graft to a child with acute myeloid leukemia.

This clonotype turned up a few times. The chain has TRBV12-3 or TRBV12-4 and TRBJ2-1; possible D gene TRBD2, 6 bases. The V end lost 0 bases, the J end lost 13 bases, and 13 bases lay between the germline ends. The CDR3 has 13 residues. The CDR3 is CASSLAEGGAQFF. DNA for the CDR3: TGTGCCAGCAGTTTAGCGGAGGGCGGGGCTCAGTTCTTC.

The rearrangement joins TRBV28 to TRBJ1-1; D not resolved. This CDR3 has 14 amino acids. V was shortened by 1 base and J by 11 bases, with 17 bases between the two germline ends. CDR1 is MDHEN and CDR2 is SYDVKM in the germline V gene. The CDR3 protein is CASSLFRAPGGAFF. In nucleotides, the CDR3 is TGTGCCAGCAGTTTATTTAGGGCCCCGGGCGGGGCTTTCTTT.

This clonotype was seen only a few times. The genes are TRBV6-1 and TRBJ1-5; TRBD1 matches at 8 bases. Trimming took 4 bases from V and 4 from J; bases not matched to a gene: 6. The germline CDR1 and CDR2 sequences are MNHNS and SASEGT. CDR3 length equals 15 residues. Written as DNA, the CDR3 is TGTGCCAGCAGTGTCGACAGGGGATCAAATCAGCCCCAGCATTTT. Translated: CASSVDRGSNQPQHF.

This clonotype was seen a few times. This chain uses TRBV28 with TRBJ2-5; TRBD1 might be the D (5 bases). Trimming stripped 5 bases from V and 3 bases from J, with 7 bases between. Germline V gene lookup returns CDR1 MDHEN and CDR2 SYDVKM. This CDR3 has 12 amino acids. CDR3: CASSVTEETQYF. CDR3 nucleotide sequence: TGTGCCAGCAGTGTGACAGAAGAGACCCAGTACTTC.

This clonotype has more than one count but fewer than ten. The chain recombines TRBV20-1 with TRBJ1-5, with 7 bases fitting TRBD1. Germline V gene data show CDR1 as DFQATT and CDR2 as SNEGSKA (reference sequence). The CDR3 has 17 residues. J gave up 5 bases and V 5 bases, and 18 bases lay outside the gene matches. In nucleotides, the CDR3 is TGCAGTGCTCGAAAGCCCCTTGTGAGACAGGGCTATCAGCCCCAGCATTTT. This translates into CSARKPLVRQGYQPQHF.

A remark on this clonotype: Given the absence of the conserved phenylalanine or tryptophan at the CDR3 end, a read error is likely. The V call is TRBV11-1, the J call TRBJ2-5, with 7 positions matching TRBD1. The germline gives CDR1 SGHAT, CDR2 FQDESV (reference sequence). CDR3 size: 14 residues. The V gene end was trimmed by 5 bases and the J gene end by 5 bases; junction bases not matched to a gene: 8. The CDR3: CASSQGQTEETQYV. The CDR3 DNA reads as TGTGCCAGCAGCCAGGGACAGACGGAGGAGACCCAGTACGTC.

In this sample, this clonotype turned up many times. CDR3: CASSQGRAYNEQFF. The CDR3 nucleotides are TGCGCCAGCAGCCAAGGCCGAGCGTACAATGAGCAGTTCTTC. This chain connects TRBV4-3 to TRBJ2-1; no definite D call. The CDR3 has 14 amino acids. Germline V gives CDR1 LGHNA, CDR2 YSLEER. The V end was cut by 1 base, the J end by 4 bases, with 8 bases between.

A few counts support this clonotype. The CDR3 loop reads CSAIHPRINYGYTF. The CDR3 DNA is TGCAGTGCTATCCATCCAAGGATTAACTATGGCTACACCTTC. The rearrangement links TRBV20-1 to TRBJ1-2; D ambiguous. The CDR3 sequence is 14 residues long. CDR1 and CDR2 from the germline V gene are DFQATT and SNEGSKA (reference sequence). Trimming left V 4 bases short and J 1 base short, with 13 bases between.

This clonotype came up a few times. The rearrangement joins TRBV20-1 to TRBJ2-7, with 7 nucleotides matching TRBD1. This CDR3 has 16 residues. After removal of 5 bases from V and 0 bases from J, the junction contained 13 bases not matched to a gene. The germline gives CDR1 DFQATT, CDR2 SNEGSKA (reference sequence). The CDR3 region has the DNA TGCAGTGCTCCGCCGCGAGTGACAGGGAGCTCCTACGAGCAGTACTTC. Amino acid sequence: CSAPPRVTGSSYEQYF.

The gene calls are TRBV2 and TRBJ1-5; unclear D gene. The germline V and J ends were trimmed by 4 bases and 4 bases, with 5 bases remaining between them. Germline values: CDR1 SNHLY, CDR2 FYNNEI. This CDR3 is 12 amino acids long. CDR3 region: CASSGDNQPQHF. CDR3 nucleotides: TGTGCCAGCAGTGGGGATAATCAGCCCCAGCATTTT.

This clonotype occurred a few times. In DNA, the CDR3 is TGTGCCAGCAGTTTTGGGGCTAGCGGGAGTTACGAGCAGTACTTC. Protein sequence: CASSFGASGSYEQYF. The genes are TRBV27 and TRBJ2-7, with 10 bases fitting TRBD2. The CDR3 loop spans 15 amino acids. J gave up 4 bases and V 3 bases, and 6 bases lay outside the gene matches. The germline gives CDR1 MNHEY, CDR2 SMNVEV (reference sequence).

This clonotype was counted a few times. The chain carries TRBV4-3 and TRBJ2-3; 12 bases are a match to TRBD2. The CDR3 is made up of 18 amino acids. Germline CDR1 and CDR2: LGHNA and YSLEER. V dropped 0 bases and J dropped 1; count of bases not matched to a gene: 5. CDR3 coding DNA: TGCGCCAGCAGCCAAGAACGCAGACTAGCGGGAGGCACAGATACGCAGTATTTT. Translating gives CASSQERRLAGGTDTQYF.

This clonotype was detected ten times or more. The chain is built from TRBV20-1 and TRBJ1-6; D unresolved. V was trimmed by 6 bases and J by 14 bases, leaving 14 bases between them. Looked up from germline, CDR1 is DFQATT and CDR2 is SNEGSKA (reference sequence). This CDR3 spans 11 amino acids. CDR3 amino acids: CSAKDGGTLHF. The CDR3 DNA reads TGCAGTGCAAAGGACGGTGGCACCCTCCACTTT.

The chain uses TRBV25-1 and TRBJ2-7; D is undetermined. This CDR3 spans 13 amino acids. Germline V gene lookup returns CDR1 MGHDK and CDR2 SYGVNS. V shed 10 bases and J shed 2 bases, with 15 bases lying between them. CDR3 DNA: TGTGCCACCGTGGAAGGGCCAACCTACGAGCAGTACTTC. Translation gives CATVEGPTYEQYF.

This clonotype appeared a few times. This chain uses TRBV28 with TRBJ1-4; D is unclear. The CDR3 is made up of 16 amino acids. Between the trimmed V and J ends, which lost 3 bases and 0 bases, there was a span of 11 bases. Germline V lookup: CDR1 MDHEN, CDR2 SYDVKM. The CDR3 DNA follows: TGTGCCAGCAGTTTTCCAACACATGCAACTAATGAAAAACTGTTTTTT. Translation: CASSFPTHATNEKLFF.

CDR3: CASSERGRPYGYTF. For the CDR3, the DNA is TGTGCCAGCAGTGAAAGGGGACGGCCCTATGGCTACACCTTC. The chain employs TRBV6-1 and TRBJ1-2, with D possibly TRBD1 on 5 matching bases. The germline V gene has CDR1 MNHNS and CDR2 SASEGT. V was clipped by 2 bases and J by 4 bases, with 11 bases between them. CDR3 length: 14 amino acids.

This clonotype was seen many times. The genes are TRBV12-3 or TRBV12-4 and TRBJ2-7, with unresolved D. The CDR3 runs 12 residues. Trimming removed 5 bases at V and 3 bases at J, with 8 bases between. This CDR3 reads CASSAWDYEQYF. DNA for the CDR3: TGTGCCAGCAGTGCCTGGGACTACGAGCAGTACTTC.

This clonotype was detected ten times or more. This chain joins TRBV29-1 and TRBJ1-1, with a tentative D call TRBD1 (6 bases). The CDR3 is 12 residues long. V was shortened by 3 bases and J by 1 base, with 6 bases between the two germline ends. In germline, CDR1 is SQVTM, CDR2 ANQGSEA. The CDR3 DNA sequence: TGCAGCGTTGACAGGGGGAACACTGAAGCTTTCTTT. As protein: CSVDRGNTEAFF.

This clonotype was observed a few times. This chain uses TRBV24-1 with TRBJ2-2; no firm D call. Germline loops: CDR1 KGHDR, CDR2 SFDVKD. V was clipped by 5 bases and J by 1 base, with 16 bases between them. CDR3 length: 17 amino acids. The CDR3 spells CATSAPSGSGNTGELFF. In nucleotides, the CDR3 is TGTGCCACCAGTGCGCCGAGTGGATCTGGGAACACCGGGGAGCTGTTTTTT.

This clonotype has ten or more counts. CDR3 DNA sequence: TGCAGCGTTGAAGTCCCTGGGGGTGAAGCTTTCTTT. The encoded protein is CSVEVPGGEAFF. This sequence joins TRBV29-1 and TRBJ1-1, with TRBD1 as a possible D gene (5 bases). V was pared by 1 base and J by 7 bases, with 10 bases between. This CDR3 has 12 residues. Germline CDR1 and CDR2: SQVTM and ANQGSEA.

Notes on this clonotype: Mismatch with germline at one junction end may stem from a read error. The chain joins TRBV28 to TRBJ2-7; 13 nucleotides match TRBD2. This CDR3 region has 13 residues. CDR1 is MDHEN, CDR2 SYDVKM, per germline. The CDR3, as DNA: TGTGCCAGCAGTTCCACTAGCGGGAGGGCGAGGGACTTC. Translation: CASSSTSGRARDF.

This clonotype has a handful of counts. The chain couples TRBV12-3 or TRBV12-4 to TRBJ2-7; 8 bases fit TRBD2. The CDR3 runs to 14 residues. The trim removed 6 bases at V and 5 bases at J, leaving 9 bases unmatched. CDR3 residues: CASRPGLGVHEQYF. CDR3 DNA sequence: TGTGCCAGCAGACCGGGACTAGGGGTCCACGAGCAGTACTTC.

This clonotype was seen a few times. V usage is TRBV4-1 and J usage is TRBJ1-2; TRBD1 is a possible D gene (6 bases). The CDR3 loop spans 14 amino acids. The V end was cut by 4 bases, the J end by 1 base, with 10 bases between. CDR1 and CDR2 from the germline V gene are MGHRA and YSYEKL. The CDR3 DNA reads TGCGCCAGCAGCCGGACAGCAGATAACTATGGCTACACCTTC. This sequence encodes CASSRTADNYGYTF.

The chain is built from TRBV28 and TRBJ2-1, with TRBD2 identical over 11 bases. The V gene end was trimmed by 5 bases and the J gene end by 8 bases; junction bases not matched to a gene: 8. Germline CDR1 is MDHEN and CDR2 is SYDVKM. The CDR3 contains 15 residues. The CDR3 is CASSPRLAGRDEQFF. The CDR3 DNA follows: TGTGCCAGCAGTCCGCGACTAGCGGGACGGGATGAGCAGTTCTTC. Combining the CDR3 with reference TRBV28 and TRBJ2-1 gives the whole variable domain DVKVTQSSRYLVKRTGEKVFLECVQDMDHENMFWYRQDPGLGLRLIYFSYDVKMKEKGDIPEGYSVSREKKERFSLILESASTNQTSMYLCASSPRLAGRDEQFFGPGTRLTVL.

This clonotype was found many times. CDR3 residues: CSAGQSYEQYF. The CDR3 nucleotides read TGCAGTGCCGGACAGTCCTACGAGCAGTACTTC. The rearrangement links TRBV29-1 to TRBJ2-7; D is possibly TRBD1 (6 bases). Per the germline V gene, CDR1 is SQVTM and CDR2 is ANQGSEA. The CDR3 length is 11 residues.

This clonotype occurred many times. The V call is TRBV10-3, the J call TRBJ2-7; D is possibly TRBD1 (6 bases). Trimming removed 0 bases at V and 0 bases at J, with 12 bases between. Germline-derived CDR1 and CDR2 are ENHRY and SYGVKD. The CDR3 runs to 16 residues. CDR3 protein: CAISESGQGSSYEQYF. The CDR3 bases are TGTGCCATCAGTGAGTCAGGCCAGGGGAGCTCCTACGAGCAGTACTTC.